This T cell receptor beta chain was recorded in a study of tumor-infiltrating lymphocytes in primary liver carcinoma. Study details: The study included patients who were men and women aged 30 to 69 years. The number of productive TCRbeta reads per sample ranged from roughly 3.5 to 7.13 million and was similar across tissue types. Overall study results and limits: Blood fell significantly below tumors in its top-250-clone fraction (p = 0.039).

In regard to this clonotype: Its cognate antigen is unknown. One end of the junction varies from germline; a read error may be responsible.

The CDR3 consists of 15 residues. Germline CDR1 SGHAT, CDR2 FQNNGV. Starting from 400 to 500 ng of total RNA, TCR beta cDNA was produced with a primer in the constant region. Libraries for TCR beta were built through three nested multiplex PCR rounds, which together made up a slightly modified ARM-PCR procedure. In the first two PCR rounds, TRBV1-TRBV30 forward primers were paired with a C-beta reverse primer, and each round lasted 10 cycles. TCRdb redid the calling of the multiplex PCR reads with MiXCR, one entry per CDR3 protein. The sample shows 95,000 to 150,000 distinct CDR3 sequences, 55% to 75% of them seen only once. Between roughly 20 and 30 mg of unsorted bulk tissue served as the source from which RNA and DNA were co-extracted.

This receptor was identified in a woman aged 55 to 70 with primary liver carcinoma and hepatitis B virus infection. This chain joins TRBV11-2 and TRBJ2-3; 7 bases line up with TRBD2. Material for sequencing was liver tumor tissue from sampling region 1. Regarding subset: tumor region T1, superior pole. The CDR3 DNA follows: TGTGTCAGCAGCTCCGGACTAGGACACACAGATACGCAGTATTTT. It codes for CVSSSGLGHTDTQYF. Together with reference TRBV11-2 and TRBJ2-3, the CDR3 gives the full variable domain: EAGVAQSPRYKIIEKRQSVAFWCNPISGHATLYWYQQILGQGPKLLIQFQNNGVVDDSQLPKDRFSAERLKGVDSTLKIQPAKLEDSAVYLCVSSSGLGHTDTQYFGPGTRLTVL.